The 30 T cell receptor beta chains given below trace back to one sample, sequenced in a study of control samples from healthy donors and cancer patients (dated by TCRdb to 2019 to 2021). The method was the immunoSEQ multiplex PCR assay. TCRdb holds this immuneACCESS table with in-frame rearrangements only. Some clones are missing; in checked studies, unresolved V genes explain under half, and the rest has no known cause. Counted in this sample were tens of thousands of clones; approximately 91% of them appeared once. The top ten clones comprise 13% of the sample. Sequenced sample: PBMCs. All receptors come from a man aged 45-65 years with lung cancer.

This chain joins TRBV19 and TRBJ1-4; no clear D gene. CDR3 size: 14 residues. Per the germline V gene, CDR1 is LNHDA and CDR2 is SQIVND (reference sequence). V gave up 3 bases and J gave up 0 bases, with 5 bases separating them. The CDR3 DNA sequence: TGTGCCAGTAGTATCCTTGCAACTAATGAAAAACTGTTTTTT. Encoded protein: CASSILATNEKLFF.

This sequence joins TRBV29-1 and TRBJ1-4; TRBD1 is a possible D gene (6 bases). CDR3 length: 14 amino acids. V shed 0 bases and J shed 8 bases, with 13 bases lying between them. The germline gives CDR1 SQVTM, CDR2 ANQGSEA. The CDR3 DNA follows: TGCAGCGTTGAAGAAGGAGGGGGGGACGAAAAACTGTTTTTT. The encoded protein is CSVEEGGGDEKLFF.

J is TRBJ1-3 and V is TRBV19; a weak D match, TRBD1 (5 bases). Germline CDR1 reads LNHDA; CDR2 reads SQIVND (reference sequence). Trimming removed 7 bases at V and 4 bases at J, with 17 bases between. The CDR3 is 15 amino acids. This CDR3 is CASMPPAGPGNTIYF. The CDR3 bases are TGTGCCAGTATGCCCCCGGCAGGGCCCGGAAACACCATATATTTT.

The V gene is TRBV7-2, the J gene TRBJ1-1; unclear D gene. The CDR3 length is 13 residues. The V and J ends lost 11 bases and 1 base respectively, with 14 bases between them. Germline CDR1 is SGHTA and CDR2 is FQGNSA. CDR3 bases: TGTGCCTCGTTACGGCAGACGAACACTGAAGCTTTCTTT. Translation gives CASLRQTNTEAFF. The variable domain in full, completed from reference TRBV7-2 and TRBJ1-1, reads GAGVSQSPSNKVTEKGKDVELRCDPISGHTALYWYRQSLGQGLEFLIYFQGNSAPDKSGLPSDRFSAERTGGSVSTLTIQRTQQEDSAVYLCASLRQTNTEAFFGQGTRLTVV.

This clone was recorded once. The V call is TRBV5-5, the J call TRBJ1-2, with 10 bases identical to TRBD1. CDR1 SGHKS and CDR2 YYEKEE come from the germline V gene (reference sequence). The CDR3 is 16 residues long. V was pared by 4 bases and J by 5 bases, with 11 bases of the junction left unmatched. CDR3 in amino acids: CASSATGTGVPYGYTF. CDR3 nucleotides: TGTGCCAGCAGCGCGACCGGGACAGGGGTCCCTTATGGCTACACCTTC.

This chain connects TRBV19 to TRBJ2-6; D call uncertain. The CDR3 has 16 amino acids. Trimming took 5 bases from V and 2 from J, leaving 13 bases between them. CDR1 is LNHDA and CDR2 is SQIVND in the germline V gene (reference sequence). The CDR3 coding sequence is TGTGCCAGTAGTCAAACCCCGTTCACTGGGGCCAACGTCCTGACTTTC. The encoded protein is CASSQTPFTGANVLTF.

The V gene is TRBV2, the J gene TRBJ2-7; 7 nucleotides align to TRBD1. Germline V lookup: CDR1 SNHLY, CDR2 FYNNEI. The CDR3 consists of 15 residues. V lost 5 bases to trimming and J lost 4 bases; unmatched junction nucleotides: 11. The CDR3 nucleotides are TGTGCCAGCAGTCTACGGGACAGTCCCGGATACGAGCAGTACTTC. It encodes CASSLRDSPGYEQYF. Variable domain in full (rest from reference TRBV2 and TRBJ2-7): EPEVTQTPSHQVTQMGQEVILRCVPISNHLYFYWYRQILGQKVEFLVSFYNNEISEKSEIFDDQFSVERPDGSNFTLKIRSTKLEDSAMYFCASSLRDSPGYEQYFGPGTRLTVT.

This rearrangement joins TRBV6-5 to TRBJ1-3, with D possibly matching TRBD1 (5 bases). With 7 bases removed from V and 4 bases from J, the gap between germline ends came to 14 bases. The CDR3 length is 14 residues. Germline values: CDR1 MNHEY, CDR2 SVGAGI. The CDR3 reads CASTREGLGNTIYF. In nucleotides, the CDR3 is TGTGCCAGCACTAGGGAGGGGTTAGGAAACACCATATATTTT.

The V and J genes are TRBV2 and TRBJ2-3, with D possibly being TRBD1 (5 bases). V shed 3 bases and J shed 1 base, with 8 bases lying between them. The CDR3 runs 14 residues. CDR1 SNHLY and CDR2 FYNNEI come from the germline V gene. CDR3 amino acids: CASSDVRGTDTQYF. The CDR3 region has the DNA TGTGCCAGCAGTGATGTCAGGGGCACAGATACGCAGTATTTT.

This clone was found once. The V gene is TRBV6-5, the J gene TRBJ2-7; D is possibly TRBD1 (5 bases). The CDR3 spans 14 residues. Trimming removed 0 bases from V and 2 bases from J, with 8 bases in between. Germline V gives CDR1 MNHEY, CDR2 SVGAGI. The CDR3 nucleotides are TGTGCCAGCAGTTACTCGACAGCCGCCTACGAGCAGTACTTC. Its translation is CASSYSTAAYEQYF.

The gene calls are TRBV4-3 and TRBJ2-5, with D tentatively TRBD1 (6 bases). CDR3 size: 15 residues. V gave up 3 bases and J gave up 7 bases, with 18 bases separating them. From germline, CDR1 is LGHNA and CDR2 YSLEER. CDR3: CASSQQEDSRGTQYF. The CDR3 DNA is TGCGCCAGCAGCCAGCAGGAGGACAGCCGGGGGACCCAGTACTTC.

The gene calls are TRBV4-3 and TRBJ2-7; D ambiguous. Germline V gene data show CDR1 as LGHNA and CDR2 as YSLEER. Trimming stripped 0 bases from V and 5 bases from J, with 17 bases between. The CDR3 is 16 residues long. Written as DNA, the CDR3 is TGCGCCAGCAGCCAAGATACGACAACACCCCGCGACGAGCAGTACTTC. This sequence encodes CASSQDTTTPRDEQYF.

This chain connects TRBV5-1 to TRBJ1-6; D not certain. This CDR3 region has 14 residues. Germline assignment: CDR1 SGHRS and CDR2 YFSETQ. V lost 0 bases and J 10 bases, leaving 11 bases between the germline ends. The CDR3 protein is CASSLDFRASPLHF. CDR3 in DNA: TGCGCCAGCAGCTTGGATTTTAGGGCCTCACCCCTCCACTTT.

This clone was seen only a few times. The chain has TRBV5-1 and TRBJ1-5; D is unclear. Trimming cost V 0 bases and J 1 base, with 11 bases left between them. Germline-derived CDR1 and CDR2 are SGHRS and YFSETQ. This CDR3 region has 16 residues. CDR3: CASSLGLGPSNQPQHF. DNA for the CDR3: TGCGCCAGCAGCTTGGGTCTAGGCCCAAGCAATCAGCCCCAGCATTTT.

V gene TRBV28 combines with J gene TRBJ1-2, with unresolved D. Germline V lookup: CDR1 MDHEN, CDR2 SYDVKM. V shed 6 bases and J shed 2 bases, with 16 bases lying between them. The CDR3 sequence is 15 residues long. The CDR3 here is CASSELRSGNYGYTF. DNA of the CDR3: TGTGCCAGCAGCGAACTCAGATCGGGGAACTATGGCTACACCTTC.

The rearrangement uses TRBV11-3 and TRBJ1-1; D is possibly TRBD1 (5 bases). Germline-derived CDR1 and CDR2 are SGHNT and YENEEA. The CDR3 is 12 residues long. V was clipped by 5 bases and J by 10 bases, with 14 bases between them. The CDR3 protein is CASSPEAGGAFF. CDR3 nucleotides: TGTGCCAGCAGCCCGGAGGCGGGGGGAGCTTTCTTT. Complete variable domain (other parts from reference TRBV11-3 and TRBJ1-1): EAGVVQSPRYKIIEKKQPVAFWCNPISGHNTLYWYLQNLGQGPELLIRYENEEAVDDSQLPKDRFSAERLKGVDSTLKIQPAELGDSAVYLCASSPEAGGAFFGQGTRLTVV.

The chain is built from TRBV19 and TRBJ2-5; TRBD1 matches 7 bases. J lost 2 bases, V lost 5 bases, and 5 bases had no gene match. There are 14 residues in the CDR3. The germline V gene has CDR1 LNHDA and CDR2 SQIVND (reference sequence). CDR3 nucleotide sequence: TGTGCCAGTAGTTCCGGGACAGCGCAAGAGACCCAGTACTTC. This encodes CASSSGTAQETQYF.

This clone was counted only a few times. The rearrangement links TRBV6-1 to TRBJ1-2, with TRBD1 matching 9 bases. Germline assignment: CDR1 MNHNS and CDR2 SASEGT. CDR3 length: 16 amino acids. After removal of 2 bases from V and 0 bases from J, the junction contained 4 bases not matched to a gene. This CDR3 reads CASSEYGTGSNYGYTF. The CDR3 DNA is TGTGCCAGCAGTGAATACGGGACAGGGTCTAACTATGGCTACACCTTC.

This rearrangement joins TRBV27 to TRBJ1-2; no definite D call. Trimming took off 1 base at V and 2 bases at J, with 8 bases between the two ends. The CDR3 loop spans 14 amino acids. The germline gives CDR1 MNHEY, CDR2 SMNVEV (reference sequence). The chain's CDR3 is CASSLYRENYGYTF. The CDR3 coding sequence is TGTGCCAGCAGTTTATATCGGGAAAACTATGGCTACACCTTC.

CDR3 protein: CASSKQNQGRGLTYEQYF. CDR3 sequence (DNA): TGTGCCAGCAGCAAACAAAACCAGGGTAGAGGATTAACCTACGAGCAGTACTTC. The rearrangement links TRBV21-1 to TRBJ2-7; the table's D call TRBD1 went unverified against the DNA. TRBV21-1 is flagged as a pseudogene. The CDR3 is 18 residues long.

The rearrangement links TRBV7-6 to TRBJ1-2, with D possibly matching TRBD1 (5 bases). V dropped 0 bases and J dropped 4 bases, with 9 bases sitting between them. This CDR3 spans 14 amino acids. The germline V gene encodes CDR1 SGHVS and CDR2 FNYEAQ. The CDR3 coding sequence is TGTGCCAGCAGCTTAGCGGGGGAGGTCTATGGCTACACCTTC. Translation: CASSLAGEVYGYTF.

The chain recombines TRBV27 with TRBJ1-5; 7 bases line up with TRBD1. The CDR3 has 13 amino acids. V dropped 4 bases and J dropped 6; count of bases not matched to a gene: 3. From germline, CDR1 is MNHEY and CDR2 SMNVEV (reference sequence). CDR3 nucleotide sequence: TGTGCCAGCAGTTCCACAGGGGCTCAGCCCCAGCATTTT. Protein: CASSSTGAQPQHF.

V and J are TRBV27 and TRBJ2-3, with 9 bases that match TRBD2. J lost 8 bases, V lost 1 base, and 7 bases had no gene match. The CDR3 runs to 15 residues. CDR1 is MNHEY, CDR2 SMNVEV, per germline (reference sequence). The CDR3 spells CASSLYGGGAGTQYF. CDR3 bases: TGTGCCAGCAGTTTATATGGCGGGGGGGCAGGTACGCAGTATTTT.

The chain joins TRBV3-1 (or the pseudogene TRBV3-2) to TRBJ2-2; D is ambiguous. The CDR3 is made up of 14 amino acids. V lost 0 bases, J lost 6 bases, and 8 bases lay in between. Per the germline V gene, CDR1 is LGHDT and CDR2 is YNNKEL (reference sequence). CDR3 DNA sequence: TGTGCCAGCAGCCAAGAAGGGCCTCCCGGGGAGCTGTTTTTT. Protein: CASSQEGPPGELFF.

The chain is built from TRBV3-1 (or the pseudogene TRBV3-2) and TRBJ2-3; D is perhaps TRBD1 (5 bases). Germline lookup yields CDR1 LGHDT and CDR2 YNNKEL (reference sequence). This CDR3 region has 15 residues. V lost 4 bases and J 5 bases, leaving 16 bases between the germline ends. This CDR3 reads CASSLAGALIDTQYF. In nucleotides, the CDR3 is TGTGCCAGCAGCCTGGCTGGGGCTTTGATAGATACGCAGTATTTT.

This chain uses TRBV27 with TRBJ1-2; 7 bases match TRBD1. Germline CDR1 reads MNHEY; CDR2 reads SMNVEV (reference sequence). V lost 4 bases, J lost 5 bases, and 7 bases stayed unmatched. The CDR3 sequence is 14 residues long. This chain's CDR3 is CASSSGQGDYGYTF. For the CDR3, the DNA is TGTGCCAGCAGTTCAGGGCAGGGGGATTATGGCTACACCTTC.

J is TRBJ1-1 and V is TRBV11-2; D is possibly TRBD1 (5 bases). The CDR3 totals 14 residues. Looked up from germline, CDR1 is SGHAT and CDR2 is FQNNGV. With 5 bases removed from V and 0 bases from J, the gap between germline ends came to 10 bases. The CDR3 DNA sequence: TGTGCCAGCAGCGGACGGGGCTTGAACACTGAAGCTTTCTTT. Translation: CASSGRGLNTEAFF.

The chain is built from TRBV7-3 and TRBJ1-1; D call uncertain. Germline V lookup: CDR1 SGHTA, CDR2 FQGTGA. CDR3 length equals 13 residues. Trimming took 2 bases from V and 0 from J, leaving 4 bases between them. CDR3 sequence (DNA): TGTGCCAGCAGCTTATCAGTGAACACTGAAGCTTTCTTT. This sequence encodes CASSLSVNTEAFF.

V and J are TRBV15 and TRBJ2-5, with D uncertain. Trimming cost V 5 bases and J 5 bases, with 9 bases left between them. Germline V gene data show CDR1 as LNHNV and CDR2 as YYDKDF (reference sequence). This CDR3 is built from 12 residues. The CDR3 DNA is TGTGCCACCAGCCGGTTTCGGGAGACCCAGTACTTC. Protein: CATSRFRETQYF. Full variable domain (missing parts from reference TRBV15 and TRBJ2-5): DAMVIQNPRYQVTQFGKPVTLSCSQTLNHNVMYWYQQKSSQAPKLLFHYYDKDFNNEADTPDNFQSRRPNTSFCFLDIRSPGLGDTAMYLCATSRFRETQYFGPGTRLLVL.

V gene TRBV28 combines with J gene TRBJ1-5; no clear D gene. Germline V lookup: CDR1 MDHEN, CDR2 SYDVKM. With 3 bases removed from V and 2 bases from J, the gap between germline ends came to 20 bases. The CDR3 contains 18 residues. The CDR3 protein is CASSFSQPVVVRNQPQHF. DNA of the CDR3: TGTGCCAGCAGTTTTTCGCAACCGGTAGTGGTACGCAATCAGCCCCAGCATTTT.